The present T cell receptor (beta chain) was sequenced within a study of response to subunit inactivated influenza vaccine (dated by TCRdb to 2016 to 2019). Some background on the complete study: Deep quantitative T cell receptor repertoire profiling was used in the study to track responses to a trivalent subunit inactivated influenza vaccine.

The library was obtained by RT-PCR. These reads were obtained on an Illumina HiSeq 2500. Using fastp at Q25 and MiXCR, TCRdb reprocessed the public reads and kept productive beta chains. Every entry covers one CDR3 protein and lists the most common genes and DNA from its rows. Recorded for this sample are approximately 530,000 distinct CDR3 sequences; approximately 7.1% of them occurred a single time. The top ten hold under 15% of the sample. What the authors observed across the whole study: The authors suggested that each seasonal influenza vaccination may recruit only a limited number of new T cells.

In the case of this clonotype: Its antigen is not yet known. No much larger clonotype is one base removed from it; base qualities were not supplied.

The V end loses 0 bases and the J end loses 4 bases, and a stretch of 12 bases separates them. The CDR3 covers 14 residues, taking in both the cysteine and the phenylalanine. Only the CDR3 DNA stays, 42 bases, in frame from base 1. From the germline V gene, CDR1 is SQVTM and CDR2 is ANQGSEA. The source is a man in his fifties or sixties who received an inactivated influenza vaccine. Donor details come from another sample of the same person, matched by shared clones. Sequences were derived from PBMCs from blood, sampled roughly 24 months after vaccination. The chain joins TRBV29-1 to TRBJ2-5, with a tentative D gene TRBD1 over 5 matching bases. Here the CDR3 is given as CSVEDLAGRETQYF. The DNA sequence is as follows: TGCAGCGTTGAAGATTTGGCAGGGCGAGAGACCCAGTACTTC. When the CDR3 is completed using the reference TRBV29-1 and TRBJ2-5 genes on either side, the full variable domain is SAVISQKPSRDICQRGTSLTIQCQVDSQVTMMFWYRQQPGQSLTLIATANQGSEATYESGFVIDKFPISRPNLTFSTLTVSNMSPEDSSIYLCSVEDLAGRETQYFGPGTRLLVL.